This T cell receptor (beta chain) is drawn from a study of cytomegalovirus exposure and HLA in healthy donors. PCR involved 60 Vbeta and 13 Jbeta primers. Some clones are missing from TCRdb's copy, which holds only in-frame ones; the method was immunoSEQ multiplex PCR. The sample lists about 75,000 clones; around 84% were seen once. The CDR3 runs to 13 residues. Trimming cost V 0 bases and J 3 bases, with 6 bases left between them. The germline V gene encodes CDR1 LGHNA and CDR2 YNFKEQ. Sequenced sample: PBMCs. The TCR was taken from a man in his 70s in good health and CMV-seropositive. The chain joins TRBV4-2 to TRBJ2-7; D not resolved. CDR3 bases: TGTGCCAGCAGCCAAGATGTGCGCTACGAGCAGTACTTC. Translated, it gives CASSQDVRYEQYF.